The 32 T cell receptor beta chains below were found in one sample sequenced in a study of cytomegalovirus exposure and HLA in healthy donors. PCR amplification relied on 60 Vbeta primers (plus 13 Jbeta primers). TCRdb's copy holds only in-frame clones and misses some; the assay was immunoSEQ multiplex PCR. Here the sample spans about 130,000 clones, over 70% being singletons. Sequenced input: PBMCs. The receptors originated from a man aged 40-50 years in good health and CMV-seropositive.

CDR3 sequence reads: CASSRRTSGSYQETQYF. The DNA for the CDR3 is TGTGCCAGCAGCCGAAGGACTAGCGGGTCCTACCAAGAGACCCAGTACTTC. The rearrangement joins TRBV5-8 to TRBJ2-5, with 11 bases aligning to TRBD2. With V trimmed by 4 bases and J by 0 bases, 8 bases remained unmatched. CDR3 length: 17 residues. Germline CDR1 reads SGHTS; CDR2 reads YDEGEE. Filled out from reference TRBV5-8 and TRBJ2-5, the complete variable domain reads EAGVTQSPTHLIKTRGQQATLRCSPISGHTSVYWYQQALGLGLQFLLWYDEGEERNRGNFPPRFSGRQFPNYSSELNVNALELEDSALYLCASSRRTSGSYQETQYFGPGTRLLVL.

The chain employs TRBV1 and TRBJ1-2; TRBD1, the table's D call, lacks a check against the DNA. TRBV1 is described as a pseudogene. The CDR3 consists of 12 residues. CDR3 nucleotide sequence: TGCTTTCGGCAGGGCTCATGCTATGGCTACACCTTC. Its translation is CFRQGSCYGYTF.

The V gene is TRBV10-3, the J gene TRBJ1-4, with D perhaps matching TRBD1 (6 bases). This CDR3 has 14 residues. Germline loops: CDR1 ENHRY, CDR2 SYGVKD. V was trimmed by 2 bases and J by 4 bases, leaving 8 bases between them. The CDR3 here is CAISEGQSNEKLFF. The CDR3 nucleotides read TGTGCCATCAGTGAGGGACAGAGTAATGAAAAACTGTTTTTT.

This chain joins TRBV5-1 and TRBJ2-3; 9 nucleotides match TRBD1. The CDR3 sequence is 16 residues long. V dropped 0 bases and J dropped 2; count of bases not matched to a gene: 4. Germline assignment: CDR1 SGHRS and CDR2 YFSETQ. The CDR3 region has the DNA TGCGCCAGCAGCTTGGGGGGGACAGGGTCCACAGATACGCAGTATTTT. It codes for CASSLGGTGSTDTQYF.

This sequence joins TRBV7-8 and TRBJ2-5; D remains unclear. Germline CDR1 SGHVS, CDR2 FQNEAQ. Trimming cost V 4 bases and J 5 bases, with 14 bases left between them. The CDR3 has 14 residues. CDR3 loop: CASSSVGSDETQYF. The CDR3 DNA is TGTGCCAGCAGCTCGGTCGGGTCAGACGAGACCCAGTACTTC.

The chain is built from TRBV9 and TRBJ2-2, with 8 bases that match TRBD2. The V gene end was trimmed by 0 bases and the J gene end by 4 bases; junction bases not matched to a gene: 5. Germline V gene lookup returns CDR1 SGDLS and CDR2 YYNGEE. There are 16 residues in the CDR3. The CDR3, as DNA: TGTGCCAGCAGCGTAGCGGGGGGGACGGGCACCGGGGAGCTGTTTTTT. Translation gives CASSVAGGTGTGELFF.

The J gene is TRBJ2-7, the V gene TRBV9; the match to TRBD1 covers 9 bases. The germline V gene encodes CDR1 SGDLS and CDR2 YYNGEE. CDR3 size: 13 residues. The junction had 9 bases not matched to a gene; V was cut back by 8 bases and J by 6 bases. Here the CDR3 reads CARPGQGYSEQYF. Written as DNA, the CDR3 is TGTGCCAGACCGGGACAGGGATATAGCGAGCAGTACTTC.

J is TRBJ2-3 and V is TRBV19, with a weak D call TRBD1 (7 bases). Looked up from germline, CDR1 is LNHDA and CDR2 is SQIVND (reference sequence). The V and J ends lost 5 bases and 6 bases respectively, with 15 bases between them. The CDR3 contains 14 residues. This CDR3 reads CASSSGAGGDTQYF. As DNA, the CDR3 is TGTGCCAGTAGTTCTGGGGCAGGGGGGGATACGCAGTATTTT.

This sequence joins TRBV5-1 and TRBJ2-5; the match to TRBD2 covers 16 bases. The CDR3 loop spans 16 amino acids. Looked up from germline, CDR1 is SGHRS and CDR2 is YFSETQ. V lost 4 bases and J lost 6; bases outside the gene matches: 6. The chain's CDR3 is CASSQGLAGGSQTQYF. CDR3 nucleotides: TGCGCCAGCAGCCAGGGACTAGCGGGGGGGTCGCAGACCCAGTACTTC.

The chain combines TRBV6-5 with TRBJ1-2, with 7 nucleotides matching TRBD1. CDR1 is MNHEY, CDR2 SVGAGI, per germline. J gave up 4 bases and V 5 bases, and 4 bases lay outside the gene matches. The CDR3 consists of 13 residues. The DNA for the CDR3 is TGTGCCAGCAGTACCGGGACAGTCTATGGCTACACCTTC. Translation gives CASSTGTVYGYTF.

The chain joins TRBV9 to TRBJ1-4; TRBD1 matches at 8 bases. J lost 0 bases, V lost 3 bases, and 1 base had no gene match. The CDR3 has 15 residues. CDR1 SGDLS and CDR2 YYNGEE come from the germline V gene. The CDR3 is CASSAGQATNEKLFF. DNA of the CDR3: TGTGCCAGCAGCGCGGGACAGGCAACTAATGAAAAACTGTTTTTT.

A note on this clone: Other DNA sequences within the sample encode an identical CDR3. V and J are TRBV27 and TRBJ2-1; a possible D gene is TRBD2 (6 bases). This CDR3 comprises 14 residues. V lost 6 bases, J lost 0 bases, and 9 bases lay in between. CDR1 and CDR2 from the germline V gene are MNHEY and SMNVEV (reference sequence). In DNA, the CDR3 is TGTGCCAGCAGCCGGGGGAGCTCCTACAATGAGCAGTTCTTC. This gives the protein CASSRGSSYNEQFF.

This chain joins TRBV6-1 and TRBJ1-2; D may be TRBD1 (5 bases). Germline V lookup: CDR1 MNHNS, CDR2 SASEGT. The CDR3 sequence is 14 residues long. The ends were cut back, 3 bases at V and 2 bases at J, with 10 bases in the middle. The chain's CDR3 is CASSEEGINYGYTF. The CDR3 DNA reads TGTGCCAGCAGTGAGGAGGGGATCAACTATGGCTACACCTTC.

This clone was seen a handful of times. The chain combines TRBV5-5 with TRBJ2-6, with a weak D call TRBD2 (5 bases). The CDR3 sequence is 14 residues long. Trimming took off 4 bases at V and 1 base at J, with 6 bases between the two ends. CDR1 is SGHKS, CDR2 YYEKEE, per germline (reference sequence). Here the CDR3 DNA reads TGTGCCAGCAGCGTAGCGTCTGGGGCCAACGTCCTGACTTTC. It specifies CASSVASGANVLTF.

The genes are TRBV9 and TRBJ2-1, with TRBD2 matching 8 bases. The germline V gene encodes CDR1 SGDLS and CDR2 YYNGEE. The V and J ends lost 0 bases and 0 bases, in that order; junction bases with no gene match: 2. This CDR3 region has 16 residues. CDR3 protein: CASSVESGSSYNEQFF. The DNA for the CDR3 is TGTGCCAGCAGCGTAGAAAGCGGGAGCTCCTACAATGAGCAGTTCTTC.

This chain joins TRBV9 and TRBJ2-1; 8 bases line up with TRBD2. The CDR3 is 13 residues long. In germline, CDR1 is SGDLS, CDR2 YYNGEE. V shed 3 bases and J 9 bases; nucleotides not matched to a gene: 5. Written as DNA, the CDR3 is TGTGCCAGCAGCGCCGGGACTAGTCCTGAGCAGTTCTTC. Translating gives CASSAGTSPEQFF. Supplemented by reference TRBV9 and TRBJ2-1, the full variable domain reads DSGVTQTPKHLITATGQRVTLRCSPRSGDLSVYWYQQSLDQGLQFLIQYYNGEERAKGNILERFSAQQFPDLHSELNLSSLELGDSALYFCASSAGTSPEQFFGPGTRLTVL.

This chain connects TRBV25-1 to TRBJ2-3, with no clear D. Trimming took 0 bases from V and 0 from J, leaving 4 bases between them. CDR1 is MGHDK and CDR2 is SYGVNS in the germline V gene. The CDR3 length is 14 residues. The CDR3 bases are TGTGCCAGCAGTGAATATATGAGCACAGATACGCAGTATTTT. It encodes CASSEYMSTDTQYF.

This chain joins TRBV19 and TRBJ1-2; D call uncertain. CDR3 length: 13 amino acids. Germline V gene data show CDR1 as LNHDA and CDR2 as SQIVND (reference sequence). V lost 6 bases and J lost 0, with 8 bases in between. Written as DNA, the CDR3 is TGTGCCAGTAGGCGGCAAACTAACTATGGCTACACCTTC. Translation gives CASRRQTNYGYTF.

The chain links TRBV11-3 to TRBJ2-7; TRBD1 agrees at 7 bases. CDR1 is SGHNT, CDR2 YENEEA, per germline. The CDR3 spans 14 residues. V shed 5 bases and J 2 bases; nucleotides not matched to a gene: 6. The CDR3 spells CASSRGQQAYEQYF. The DNA for the CDR3 is TGTGCCAGCAGCCGGGGACAGCAAGCCTACGAGCAGTACTTC.

The chain employs TRBV5-6 and TRBJ2-3; 9 nucleotides align to TRBD2. The CDR3 has 17 residues. The V segment lost 4 bases and the J segment 5 bases; nucleotides outside the gene matches: 14. Germline CDR1 reads SGHDT; CDR2 reads YYEEEE. The CDR3, as DNA: TGTGCCAGCAGCAGCCCTTCTAGCGGGAAGCTTGTAGATACGCAGTATTTT. Translation gives CASSSPSSGKLVDTQYF.

The chain has TRBV30 and TRBJ1-1; possibly TRBD1 for D (6 bases). There are 14 residues in the CDR3. V was shortened by 1 base and J by 0 bases, with 9 bases between the two germline ends. Looked up from germline, CDR1 is GTSNPN and CDR2 is SVGIG (reference sequence). CDR3 DNA sequence: TGTGCCTGGAGTGCAGGACAGCTGAACACTGAAGCTTTCTTT. Translated: CAWSAGQLNTEAFF.

V usage is TRBV11-2 and J usage is TRBJ1-2; possible D gene TRBD1, 5 bases. The germline V and J ends were trimmed by 5 bases and 4 bases, with 14 bases remaining between them. CDR3 length: 14 residues. CDR1 and CDR2 from the germline V gene are SGHAT and FQNNGV. CDR3 DNA: TGTGCCAGCAGCCCGGCGAGACAGCCCTATGGCTACACCTTC. Its protein is CASSPARQPYGYTF.

This clone was found a few times. The genes are TRBV9 and TRBJ1-6; 7 nucleotides match TRBD1. There are 13 residues in the CDR3. Germline V gene data show CDR1 as SGDLS and CDR2 as YYNGEE. Losses at the gene ends were 4 bases for V and 7 bases for J; bases not matched to a gene: 2. CDR3 protein: CASSSTGNSPLHF. CDR3 DNA sequence: TGTGCCAGCAGCTCGACAGGGAATTCACCCCTCCACTTT.

The rearrangement joins TRBV5-1 to TRBJ2-5, with 8 bases matching TRBD1. Germline assignment: CDR1 SGHRS and CDR2 YFSETQ. V was pared by 0 bases and J by 4 bases, with 5 bases of the junction left unmatched. The CDR3 is 15 amino acids. DNA for the CDR3: TGCGCCAGCAGCTTGGACGTGACAGGGGTAGAGACCCAGTACTTC. Translation gives CASSLDVTGVETQYF.

The rearrangement uses TRBV28 and TRBJ1-5, with 7 bases that match TRBD1. CDR1 is MDHEN and CDR2 is SYDVKM in the germline V gene. Germline trimming cut 6 bases from V and 3 bases from J; bases unmatched to any gene: 11. This CDR3 is built from 16 residues. The chain's CDR3 is CASSAPRQGLNQPQHF. The CDR3 bases are TGTGCCAGCAGCGCGCCTCGACAGGGTCTCAATCAGCCCCAGCATTTT.

The chain recombines TRBV19 with TRBJ1-5; maybe TRBD1 (6 bases). CDR3 size: 15 residues. The germline CDR1 and CDR2 sequences are LNHDA and SQIVND (reference sequence). Trimming stripped 3 bases from V and 6 bases from J, with 15 bases between. The CDR3 here is CASSIPRDIGQPQHF. The CDR3 bases are TGTGCCAGTAGTATCCCCCGGGACATTGGTCAGCCCCAGCATTTT.

CDR3 sequence reads: CASSDPSGGAPKYNEQFF. The CDR3, as DNA: TGTGCCAGCAGTGATCCTAGCGGGGGAGCCCCTAAATACAATGAGCAGTTCTTC. The chain links TRBV6-4 to TRBJ2-1; 10 bases are shared with TRBD2. Germline loops: CDR1 MRHNA, CDR2 SNTAGT. This CDR3 region has 18 residues. The V and J ends lost 3 bases and 4 bases, in that order; junction bases with no gene match: 12.

The chain carries TRBV6-4 and TRBJ2-1; 9 nucleotides align to TRBD1. Germline trimming cut 5 bases from V and 4 bases from J; bases unmatched to any gene: 3. CDR1 MRHNA and CDR2 SNTAGT come from the germline V gene. The CDR3 runs to 14 residues. The CDR3: CASSRDRDYNEQFF. The CDR3 nucleotides read TGTGCCAGCAGTCGGGACAGGGATTACAATGAGCAGTTCTTC.

The rearrangement joins TRBV19 to TRBJ1-6; D is unresolved. Germline CDR1 is LNHDA and CDR2 is SQIVND (reference sequence). Trimming stripped 7 bases from V and 0 bases from J, with 13 bases between. The CDR3 length is 16 residues. CDR3 amino acids: CASIPNPSSYNSPLHF. CDR3 nucleotide sequence: TGTGCCAGTATCCCGAACCCGAGCTCCTATAATTCACCCCTCCACTTT.

This clone has a handful of counts. The chain's CDR3 is CASSPTGVTEAFF. CDR3 nucleotides: TGTGCCAGCAGCCCGACAGGGGTCACTGAAGCTTTCTTT. V is TRBV11-2 and J is TRBJ1-1, with TRBD1 matching over 8 bases. The junction had 3 bases not matched to a gene; V was cut back by 5 bases and J by 4 bases. The CDR3 covers 13 residues. Germline assignment: CDR1 SGHAT and CDR2 FQNNGV.

This chain links TRBV7-2 with TRBJ1-2; D gene unclear. Trimming took off 5 bases at V and 4 bases at J, with 20 bases between the two ends. Germline CDR1 is SGHTA and CDR2 is FQGNSA. The CDR3 sequence is 16 residues long. In DNA form, the CDR3 reads TGTGCCAGCAGCCGAAGTGGAGGGAGTCCGGTCTATGGCTACACCTTC. As protein: CASSRSGGSPVYGYTF. The whole variable domain, remainder taken from reference TRBV7-2 and TRBJ1-2, is GAGVSQSPSNKVTEKGKDVELRCDPISGHTALYWYRQSLGQGLEFLIYFQGNSAPDKSGLPSDRFSAERTGGSVSTLTIQRTQQEDSAVYLCASSRSGGSPVYGYTFGSGTRLTVV.

The J gene is TRBJ1-5, the V gene TRBV7-8, with D possibly matching TRBD1 (5 bases). Between the trimmed V and J ends, which lost 4 bases and 0 bases, there was a span of 13 bases. Per germline, CDR1 SGHVS and CDR2 FQNEAQ. The CDR3 sequence is 16 residues long. The CDR3 DNA reads as TGTGCCAGCAGCTCCGCGGGAGGGGATAGCAATCAGCCCCAGCATTTT. Amino acid sequence: CASSSAGGDSNQPQHF.